The sequence of this T cell receptor (beta chain) was determined in a study of blood T cell repertoires in COVID-19. Libraries were prepared by immunoSEQ multiplex PCR; TCRdb keeps only in-frame clonotypes and omits some of them. The table records a few hundred thousand clones, less than 90% of them present only once. The sequencing sample was made of peripheral blood. This TCR derives from a woman between 45 and 60 years old with acute or convalescent COVID-19.

CDR3 nucleotides: TGTGCCAGCACCCATTCGGGTGGGAACACTGAAGCTTTCTTT. Translating gives CASTHSGGNTEAFF. V is TRBV6-5 and J is TRBJ1-1; D not resolved. V was pared by 7 bases and J by 1 base, with 13 bases between. The CDR3 consists of 14 residues. The germline V gene encodes CDR1 MNHEY and CDR2 SVGAGI.